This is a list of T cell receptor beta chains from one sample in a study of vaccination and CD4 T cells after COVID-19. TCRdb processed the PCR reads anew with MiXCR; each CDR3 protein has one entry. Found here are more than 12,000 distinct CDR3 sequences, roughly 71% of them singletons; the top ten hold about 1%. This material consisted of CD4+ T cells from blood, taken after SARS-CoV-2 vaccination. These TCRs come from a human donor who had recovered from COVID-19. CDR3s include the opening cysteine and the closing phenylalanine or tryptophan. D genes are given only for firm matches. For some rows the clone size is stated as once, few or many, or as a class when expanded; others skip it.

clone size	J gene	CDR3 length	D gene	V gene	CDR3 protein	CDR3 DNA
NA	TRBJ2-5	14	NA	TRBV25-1	CASSEYGGIWTQYF	TGTGCCAGCAGTGAATATGGCGGGATATGGACCCAGTACTTC
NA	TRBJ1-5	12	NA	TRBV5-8	CASSLVFQPQHF	TGTGCCAGCAGCTTGGTTTTTCAGCCCCAGCATTTT
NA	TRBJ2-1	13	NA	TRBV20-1	CSGEGGGYNEQFF	TGCAGTGGGGAAGGTGGGGGTTACAATGAGCAGTTCTTC
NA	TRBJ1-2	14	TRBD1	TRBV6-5	CASSYRGRGYGYTF	TGTGCCAGCAGCTACAGGGGGCGCGGCTATGGCTACACCTTC
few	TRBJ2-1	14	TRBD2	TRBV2	CASSSETSGNEQFF	TGTGCCAGCAGTTCTGAGACTAGCGGCAATGAGCAGTTCTTC
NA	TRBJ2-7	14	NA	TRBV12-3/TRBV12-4	CASSSAGISYEQYF	TGTGCCAGCAGTTCCGCAGGAATCTCCTACGAGCAGTACTTC
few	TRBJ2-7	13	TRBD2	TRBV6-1	CASSQGLVGEQYF	TGTGCCAGCAGTCAGGGACTAGTGGGCGAGCAGTACTTC
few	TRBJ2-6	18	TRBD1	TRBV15	CATSRGTGGSTGANVLTF	TGTGCCACCAGCAGGGGGACAGGGGGTTCGACTGGGGCCAACGTCCTGACTTTC
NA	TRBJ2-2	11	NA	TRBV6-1	CATDAYGELFF	TGTGCCACCGACGCTTACGGGGAGCTGTTTTTT
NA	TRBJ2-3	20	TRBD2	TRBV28	CASSLLDGKLAGPFTDTQYF	TGTGCCAGCAGTTTATTGGACGGGAAACTAGCGGGTCCCTTCACAGATACGCAGTATTTT
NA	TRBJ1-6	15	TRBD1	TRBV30	CASYTGTGGRSPLHF	TGTGCCTCCTACACCGGGACAGGGGGCCGGTCACCCCTCCACTTT
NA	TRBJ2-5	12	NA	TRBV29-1	CSVSRLEETQYF	TGCAGCGTTTCACGGTTAGAAGAGACCCAGTACTTC
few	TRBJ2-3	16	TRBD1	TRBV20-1	CSALGLGQGTADTQYF	TGCAGTGCCCTTGGCCTAGGACAGGGGACGGCAGATACGCAGTATTTT
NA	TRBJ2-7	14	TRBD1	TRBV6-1	CASSDRDRTYEQYF	TGTGCCAGCAGTGATCGGGACAGGACTTACGAGCAGTACTTC
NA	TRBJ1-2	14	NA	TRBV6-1	CASSTGGPSYGYTF	TGTGCCAGCAGTACGGGGGGGCCTTCCTATGGCTACACCTTC
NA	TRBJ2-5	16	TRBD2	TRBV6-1	CAITKFGGVAQETQYF	TGTGCCATTACCAAATTTGGGGGGGTAGCCCAAGAGACCCAGTACTTC
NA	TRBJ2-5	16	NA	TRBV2	CASSDWVAETQETQYF	TGTGCCAGCAGTGACTGGGTAGCGGAGACCCAAGAGACCCAGTACTTC
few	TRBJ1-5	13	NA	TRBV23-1	CASSHRSNQPQHF	TGCGCCAGCAGTCATCGGAGCAATCAGCCCCAGCATTTT
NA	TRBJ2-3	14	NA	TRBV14	CACRAGLYTDTQYF	TGTGCCTGCAGGGCGGGACTCTACACAGATACGCAGTATTTT
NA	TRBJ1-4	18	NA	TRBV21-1	CASSKVGGPTGHGEKLFF	TGTGCCAGCAGCAAAGTCGGGGGGCCCACCGGCCACGGCGAAAAACTGTTTTTT
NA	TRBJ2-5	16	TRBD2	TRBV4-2	CASSQASGSGGETQYF	TGTGCCAGCAGCCAAGCTAGCGGGAGTGGAGGGGAGACCCAGTACTTC
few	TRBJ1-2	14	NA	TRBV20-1	CSANNPQGNYGYTF	TGCAGTGCGAACAACCCCCAGGGCAACTATGGCTACACCTTC
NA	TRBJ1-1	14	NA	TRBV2	CASSGGLRGTEAFF	TGTGCCAGCAGTGGTGGACTGCGGGGCACTGAAGCTTTCTTT
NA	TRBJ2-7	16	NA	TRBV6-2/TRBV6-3	CASTTPWSAPSAEQYF	TGTGCCAGCACCACCCCCTGGTCGGCCCCAAGTGCCGAGCAGTACTTC
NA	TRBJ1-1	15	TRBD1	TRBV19	CASSDHDRGNTEAFF	TGTGCCAGTAGTGACCACGACAGGGGTAACACTGAAGCTTTCTTT
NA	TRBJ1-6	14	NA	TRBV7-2	CASSFGARDSPLHF	TGTGCCAGCAGCTTCGGGGCAAGGGATTCACCCCTCCACTTT
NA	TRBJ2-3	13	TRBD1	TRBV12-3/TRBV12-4	CASSLDRTGTQYF	TGTGCCAGCAGTTTAGATAGGACAGGAACGCAGTATTTT
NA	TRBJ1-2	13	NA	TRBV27	CASSPGHRYGYTF	TGTGCCAGCAGCCCGGGACACCGCTATGGCTACACCTTC
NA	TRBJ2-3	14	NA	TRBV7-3	CASSLMGTTDTQYF	TGTGCCAGCAGCTTAATGGGTACCACAGATACGCAGTATTTT
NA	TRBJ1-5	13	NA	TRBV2	CASSTEQDQPQHF	TGTGCCAGCAGCACCGAACAGGATCAGCCCCAGCATTTT
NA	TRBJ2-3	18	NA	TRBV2	CASSERLPAGLGTDTQYF	TGTGCCAGCAGTGAACGACTTCCAGCGGGCCTAGGCACAGATACGCAGTATTTT
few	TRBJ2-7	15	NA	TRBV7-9	CASSLGDFPDYEQYF	TGTGCCAGCAGCTTAGGGGACTTCCCCGACTACGAGCAGTACTTC
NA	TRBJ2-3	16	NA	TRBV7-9	CASSRSGLANTDTQYF	TGTGCCAGCAGCCGATCAGGGCTAGCAAACACAGATACGCAGTATTTT
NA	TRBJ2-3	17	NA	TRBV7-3	CASSLGSAGGMRDTQYF	TGTGCCAGCAGCTTAGGGTCGGCGGGCGGGATGAGGGATACGCAGTATTTT